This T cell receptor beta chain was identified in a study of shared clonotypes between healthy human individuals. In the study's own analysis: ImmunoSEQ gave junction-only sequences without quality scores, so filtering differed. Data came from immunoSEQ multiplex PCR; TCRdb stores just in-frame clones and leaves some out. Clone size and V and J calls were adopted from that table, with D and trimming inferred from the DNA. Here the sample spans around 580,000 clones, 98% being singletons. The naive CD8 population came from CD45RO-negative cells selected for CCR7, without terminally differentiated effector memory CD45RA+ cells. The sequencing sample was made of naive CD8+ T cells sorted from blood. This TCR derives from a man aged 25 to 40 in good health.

CDR3 loop: CASSQHSSSTEAFF. The CDR3 coding sequence is TGTGCCAGCAGCCAGCATTCCTCTTCGACTGAAGCTTTCTTT. This chain joins TRBV27 and TRBJ1-1; no reliable D call. This CDR3 spans 14 amino acids. Germline CDR1 is MNHEY and CDR2 is SMNVEV (reference sequence). V was trimmed by 6 bases and J by 5 bases, leaving 16 bases between them.